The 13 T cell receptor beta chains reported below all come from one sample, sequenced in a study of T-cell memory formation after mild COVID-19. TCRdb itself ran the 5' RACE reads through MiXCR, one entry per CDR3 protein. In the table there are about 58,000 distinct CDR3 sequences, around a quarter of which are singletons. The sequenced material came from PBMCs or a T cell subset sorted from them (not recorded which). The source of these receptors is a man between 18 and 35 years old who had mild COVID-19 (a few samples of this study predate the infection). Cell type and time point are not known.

Here the CDR3 reads CASSQIAGETQYF. As DNA, the CDR3 is TGCGCCAGCAGCCAAATTGCCGGGGAGACCCAGTACTTC. The chain links TRBV4-1 to TRBJ2-5; D remains unclear. This CDR3 has 13 amino acids. The ends were cut back, 2 bases at V and 5 bases at J, with 9 bases in the middle. Germline V lookup: CDR1 MGHRA, CDR2 YSYEKL.

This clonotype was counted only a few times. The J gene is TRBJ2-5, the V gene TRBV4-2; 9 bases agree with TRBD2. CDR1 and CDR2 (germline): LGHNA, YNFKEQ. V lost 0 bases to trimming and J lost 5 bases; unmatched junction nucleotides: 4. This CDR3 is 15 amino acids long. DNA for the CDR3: TGTGCCAGCAGCCAAGAGGCTAGCGGGGTGGAGACCCAGTACTTC. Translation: CASSQEASGVETQYF.

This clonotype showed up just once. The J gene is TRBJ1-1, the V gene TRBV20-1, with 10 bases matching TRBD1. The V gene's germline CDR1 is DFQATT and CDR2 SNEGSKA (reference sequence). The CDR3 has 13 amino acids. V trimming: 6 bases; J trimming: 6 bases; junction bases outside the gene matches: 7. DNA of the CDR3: TGCAGTGCAACGGACAGGGGGGTCGCTGAAGCTTTCTTT. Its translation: CSATDRGVAEAFF.

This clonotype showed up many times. This chain's CDR3 is CASSQDGGVFTGELFF. The CDR3 nucleotides are TGCGCCAGCAGCCAAGATGGTGGGGTCTTCACCGGGGAGCTGTTTTTT. The chain recombines TRBV4-1 with TRBJ2-2; D remains unclear. Trimming took 0 bases from V and 4 from J, leaving 12 bases between them. The length of the CDR3 is 16 residues. Per germline, CDR1 MGHRA and CDR2 YSYEKL.

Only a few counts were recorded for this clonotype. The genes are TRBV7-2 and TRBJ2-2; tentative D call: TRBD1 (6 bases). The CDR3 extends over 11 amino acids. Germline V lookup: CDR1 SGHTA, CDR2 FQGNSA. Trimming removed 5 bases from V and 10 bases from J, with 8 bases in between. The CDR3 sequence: CASSPGAELFF. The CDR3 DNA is TGTGCCAGCAGCCCAGGGGCGGAGCTGTTTTTT.

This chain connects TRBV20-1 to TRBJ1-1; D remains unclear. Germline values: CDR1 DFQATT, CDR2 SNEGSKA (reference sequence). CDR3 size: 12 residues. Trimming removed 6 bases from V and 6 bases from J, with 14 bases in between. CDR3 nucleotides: TGCAGTGCATCTGACTTACTCCCTGAAGCTTTCTTT. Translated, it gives CSASDLLPEAFF.

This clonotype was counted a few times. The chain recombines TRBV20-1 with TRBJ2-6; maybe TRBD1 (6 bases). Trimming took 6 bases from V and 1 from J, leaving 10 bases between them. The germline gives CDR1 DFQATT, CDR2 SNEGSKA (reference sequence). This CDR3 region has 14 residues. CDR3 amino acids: CSAKGQSGANVLTF. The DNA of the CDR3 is TGCAGTGCAAAGGGACAATCTGGGGCCAACGTCCTGACTTTC.

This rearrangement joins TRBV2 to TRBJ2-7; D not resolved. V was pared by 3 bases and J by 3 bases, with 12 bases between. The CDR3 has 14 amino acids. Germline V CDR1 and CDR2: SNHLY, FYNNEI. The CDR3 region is CASSDLGENYEQYF. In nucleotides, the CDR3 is TGTGCCAGCAGTGATTTAGGCGAAAACTACGAGCAGTACTTC. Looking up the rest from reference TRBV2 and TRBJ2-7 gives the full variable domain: EPEVTQTPSHQVTQMGQEVILRCVPISNHLYFYWYRQILGQKVEFLVSFYNNEISEKSEIFDDQFSVERPDGSNFTLKIRSTKLEDSAMYFCASSDLGENYEQYFGPGTRLTVT.

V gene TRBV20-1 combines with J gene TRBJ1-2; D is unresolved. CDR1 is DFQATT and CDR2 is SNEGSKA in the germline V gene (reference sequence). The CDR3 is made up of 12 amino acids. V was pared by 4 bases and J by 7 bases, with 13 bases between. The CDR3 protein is CSANPDFGGYTF. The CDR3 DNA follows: TGCAGTGCTAACCCAGATTTTGGTGGCTACACCTTC.

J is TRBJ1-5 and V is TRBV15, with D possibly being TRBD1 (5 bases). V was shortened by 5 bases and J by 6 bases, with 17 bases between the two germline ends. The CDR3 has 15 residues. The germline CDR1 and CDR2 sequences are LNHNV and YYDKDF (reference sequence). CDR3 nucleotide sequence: TGTGCCACCAGCCGAGCTCCTAGTGGGGGTCAGCCCCAGCATTTT. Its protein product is CATSRAPSGGQPQHF.

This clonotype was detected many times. This chain's CDR3 is CASSPFNRVYGYTF. CDR3 bases: TGTGCCAGCAGCCCATTCAACAGGGTCTATGGCTACACCTTC. This chain links TRBV12-3 or TRBV12-4 with TRBJ1-2, with TRBD1 as a possible D gene (6 bases). V lost 6 bases and J lost 4, with 15 bases in between. This CDR3 is built from 14 residues.

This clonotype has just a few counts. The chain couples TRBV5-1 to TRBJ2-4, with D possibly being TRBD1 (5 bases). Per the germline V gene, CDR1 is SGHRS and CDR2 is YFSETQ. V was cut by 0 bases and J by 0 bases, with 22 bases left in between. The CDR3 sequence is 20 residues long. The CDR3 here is CASSLAPTDVWGLAKNIQYF. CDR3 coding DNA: TGCGCCAGCAGCTTGGCCCCGACAGATGTTTGGGGTTTAGCCAAAAACATTCAGTACTTC.

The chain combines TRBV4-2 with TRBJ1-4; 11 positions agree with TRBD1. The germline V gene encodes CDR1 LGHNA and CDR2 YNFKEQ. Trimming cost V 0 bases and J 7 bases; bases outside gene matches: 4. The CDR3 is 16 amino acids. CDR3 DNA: TGTGCCAGCAGCCAAGATGCGGGGACAGGGGGTGAAAAACTGTTTTTT. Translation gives CASSQDAGTGGEKLFF.